This TCR beta chain appears in the sequencing data of a study of blood T cells in healthy people across ages. Study-wide findings and caveats: Compared with aged donors, long-lived donors showed fewer expanded clones, suggesting selection. While age rose, TCR beta diversity per million T cells dropped in a roughly linear way.

Each sample yielded at least 7 million isolated PBMCs. About this clonotype: Its antigen is unidentified.

The V gene end was trimmed by 5 bases and the J gene end by 4 bases; junction bases not matched to a gene: 14. Germline V gene sequence: CDR1 LGHNA, CDR2 YNFKEQ. This CDR3 is 16 amino acids long. Alongside a J-beta primer mix, a sample-barcoded 5' primer served in a second PCR lasting about 6 to 11 cycles. TCRdb re-derived calls from the 5' RACE reads in MiXCR, one entry per CDR3 protein. The profile shows roughly 700,000 distinct CDR3 sequences, more than 40% of them singletons. The sequencing sample was made of blood. The genes are TRBV4-2 and TRBJ2-7; 7 bases are a match to TRBD1. This TCR was sampled from a woman in her sixties in good health. CDR3 region: CASSMFRTGSGYEQYF. The CDR3, as DNA: TGTGCCAGCAGCATGTTTAGGACAGGCTCGGGGTACGAGCAGTACTTC.